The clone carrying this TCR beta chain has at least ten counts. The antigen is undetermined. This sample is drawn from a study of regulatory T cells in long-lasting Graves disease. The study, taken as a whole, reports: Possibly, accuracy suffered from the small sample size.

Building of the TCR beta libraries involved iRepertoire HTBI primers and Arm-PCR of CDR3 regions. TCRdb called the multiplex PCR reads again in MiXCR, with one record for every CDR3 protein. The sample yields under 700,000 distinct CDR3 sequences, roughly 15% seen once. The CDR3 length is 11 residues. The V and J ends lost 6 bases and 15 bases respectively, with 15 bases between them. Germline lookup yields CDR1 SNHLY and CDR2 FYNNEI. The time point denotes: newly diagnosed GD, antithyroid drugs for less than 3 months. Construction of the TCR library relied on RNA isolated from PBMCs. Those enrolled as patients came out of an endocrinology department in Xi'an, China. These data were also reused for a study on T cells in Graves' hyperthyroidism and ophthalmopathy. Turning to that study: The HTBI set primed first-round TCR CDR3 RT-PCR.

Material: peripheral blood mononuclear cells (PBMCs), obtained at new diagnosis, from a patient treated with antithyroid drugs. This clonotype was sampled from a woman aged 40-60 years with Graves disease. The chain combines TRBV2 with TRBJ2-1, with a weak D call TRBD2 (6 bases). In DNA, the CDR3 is TGTGCCAGCAGGGAGGAGGGCCGACCGTTCTTC. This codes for CASREEGRPFF.